These 2 T cell receptor beta chains were all obtained from the same sample, sequenced in a study of shared clonotypes between healthy human individuals. Only in-frame clones appear in the TCRdb table, and some are missing; sequencing was by immunoSEQ multiplex PCR. The data show some 200,000 clones, approximately 65% seen once. The sample taken for sequencing was memory CD4+ T cells sorted from blood. The subset was: CD45RA-negative fraction. The receptor source for this set is a man aged 30-40 years in good health.

This clone has a single count. The chain links TRBV9 to TRBJ2-7, with D uncertain. There are 15 residues in the CDR3. CDR1 is SGDLS, CDR2 YYNGEE, per germline. V was clipped by 0 bases and J by 2 bases, with 12 bases between them. The CDR3 loop reads CASSVVRRPAYEQYF. The CDR3 nucleotides are TGTGCCAGCAGCGTAGTACGGCGCCCTGCCTACGAGCAGTACTTC. The full variable domain, its missing parts supplied by reference TRBV9 and TRBJ2-7, is DSGVTQTPKHLITATGQRVTLRCSPRSGDLSVYWYQQSLDQGLQFLIQYYNGEERAKGNILERFSAQQFPDLHSELNLSSLELGDSALYFCASSVVRRPAYEQYFGPGTRLTVT.

Only one count was recorded for this clone. The rearrangement uses TRBV7-2 and TRBJ2-7; D possibly corresponds to TRBD1 (5 bases). This CDR3 is 14 amino acids long. V was cut by 1 base and J by 2 bases, with 9 bases left in between. The germline gives CDR1 SGHTA, CDR2 FQGNSA. CDR3 amino acids: CASSLGRATYEQYF. The CDR3 coding sequence is TGTGCCAGCAGCTTAGGCAGGGCTACCTACGAGCAGTACTTC.